This entry concerns a single T cell receptor beta chain. The specificity of this receptor is unknown. No base quality information exists; no much larger clone differs at one position. CDR1 and CDR2 (MGHRA, YSYEKL) derive from the germline V gene. Deletion took 4 bases off V and 4 bases off J, with a span of 20 bases between the germline ends. The CDR3 sequence holds 17 residues, the cysteine and phenylalanine included. Of all the DNA, just the CDR3 is kept, 51 bases in frame from base 1. Patients with a history of autoimmune disease or receiving systemic immunosuppression were excluded from the trial. Peripheral blood for TCR sequencing was collected from all dose cohorts at baseline, on cycle 4 day 1, and on cycle 7 day 1. Samples came from an open-label, multicenter, first-in-human phase I dose-escalation trial of ivuxolimab. Adults with locally advanced or metastatic melanoma, renal cell carcinoma, hepatocellular carcinoma or head and neck squamous cell carcinoma were enrolled in the trial. Before TCR sequencing, CD4+ T cells and CD8+ T cells were sorted from peripheral blood as separate populations.

The data stem from a study of OX40 agonist ivuxolimab in advanced cancers. Background on the whole study: Ivuxolimab was an agonistic, fully human IgG2 monoclonal antibody directed against OX40 (CD134), a costimulatory receptor. Partial responses occurred in three dose-escalation patients: two with cutaneous melanoma and one with hepatocellular carcinoma. The paper reports the monotherapy dose-escalation portion (N of about 50 patients) of the phase I ivuxolimab trial. Patients were allowed to have had prior anti-PD-1, anti-PD-L1 or anti-CTLA-4 therapy, and 40% of the dose-escalation patients had previously received checkpoint inhibitors. Intravenous ivuxolimab was administered to patients every 2 weeks at six dose levels: 0.01, 0.1, 0.3, 1.5, 3 and 10 mg/kg. In the dose-escalation cohort, 75% to 90% of patients were male, and the mean age was roughly 60 years with a range of about 20 to 79. Peripheral TCRbeta sequencing aimed to test whether ivuxolimab altered TCR sequence diversity and caused clonal T-cell expansion. Of the 52 patients in dose escalation, about 19 had hepatocellular carcinoma, about 15 had melanoma, 9 had renal cell carcinoma and 9 had head and neck cancer.

Paper-wide results and their limitations: In the 0.1-3.0 mg/kg groups, partial responders were among the patients with the lowest normalized peripheral clonal expansion, particularly in CD8+ T cells. Clonal expansion of both CD4+ and CD8+ blood T cells was observed from baseline to week 6 at doses 0.1 to 3.0 mg/kg. Antigen specificity was not determined for the clonally expanded peripheral T cells. Low levels of normalized T-cell clonal expansion were also seen in some patients who did not respond. After ivuxolimab, expanded clones were on average more numerous among CD8+ T cells than among CD4+ T cells.

Genomic DNA was isolated from the sorted cells so that the TCRbeta CDR3 region could be sequenced. The immunoSEQ Assay was used for sequencing of TCRbeta CDR3 regions. The clones in this table, taken by TCRdb from immuneACCESS, are in-frame only. Not every clone is retained; where verified, under half of the shortfall comes from an unresolved V gene, and the cause of the rest is unknown. This sample comprises about 68,000 clones, roughly 86% of them detected only once. The ten largest clones capture roughly 2% of the sample. This sequence was found in an adult with an advanced solid tumor such as melanoma, head and neck, liver or kidney cancer. Source: CD4+ or CD8+ T cells sorted from blood, taken in a trial of the OX40 agonist ivuxolimab. The chain couples TRBV4-1 to TRBJ1-5; the D region possibly corresponds to TRBD1 (6 bases align). The DNA reads as follows: TGCGCCAGCAGCCCTTTGGAGGGGGTTGGAAAAAATCAGCCCCAGCATTTT. Its protein reads: CASSPLEGVGKNQPQHF.